Shown below are 11 T cell receptor beta chains from a single sample sequenced in a study of T cells in Graves' hyperthyroidism and ophthalmopathy. It was RNA transcripts that yielded the amplified TCR beta CDR3 regions. The HTBI set primed first-round TCR CDR3 RT-PCR. TCRdb reprocessed the multiplex PCR reads with MiXCR, giving one entry per CDR3 protein. The sample yields 450,000 to 650,000 distinct CDR3 sequences, approximately 17% seen once. The specimen was blood. The receptor set was obtained from a woman aged 18 to 35 with Graves' ophthalmopathy.

About this clonotype: This clone may be a read error of a much larger clone one base away. J is TRBJ1-4 and V is TRBV12-3 or TRBV12-4; D is ambiguous. This CDR3 contains 15 residues. Trimming took 8 bases from V and 0 from J, leaving 13 bases between them. For the CDR3, the DNA is TGTGCCAGCCTAAGAGGGTACGCAACTAATGAAAAACTGTTTTTT. Residues: CASLRGYATNEKLFF.

This chain uses TRBV29-1 with TRBJ1-2, with D possibly being TRBD1 (5 bases). The CDR3 extends over 13 amino acids. The ends were cut back, 3 bases at V and 5 bases at J, with 13 bases in the middle. Germline V lookup: CDR1 SQVTM, CDR2 ANQGSEA. CDR3 nucleotide sequence: TGCAGCGTTGAGGAGGGGCTTATTTATGGCTACACCTTC. Its translation is CSVEEGLIYGYTF.

Ten or more counts support this clonotype. The J gene is TRBJ2-1, the V gene TRBV27; D is possibly TRBD2 (6 bases). The V end lost 6 bases, the J end lost 3 bases, and 33 bases lay between the germline ends. Germline CDR1 and CDR2: MNHEY and SMNVEV (reference sequence). The CDR3 sequence is 21 residues long. In DNA, the CDR3 is TGTGCCAGCAGGCACCAGGTGGATACGGGGGTCCGGGGCCCTGACTACAATGAGCAGTTCTTC. This translates into CASRHQVDTGVRGPDYNEQFF.

This clonotype appeared many times. The genes are TRBV5-6 and TRBJ1-1; D is undetermined. Trimming cost V 0 bases and J 1 base, with 10 bases left between them. CDR3 length equals 15 residues. The germline V gene encodes CDR1 SGHDT and CDR2 YYEEEE. As DNA, the CDR3 is TGTGCCAGCAGCTTGGTCGGCAGCGAGAACACTGAAGCTTTCTTT. Residues: CASSLVGSENTEAFF. The variable domain in full, with the rest retrieved from reference TRBV5-6 and TRBJ1-1, is DAGVTQSPTHLIKTRGQQVTLRCSPKSGHDTVSWYQQALGQGPQFIFQYYEEEERQRGNFPDRFSGHQFPNYSSELNVNALLLGDSALYLCASSLVGSENTEAFFGQGTRLTVV.

The chain recombines TRBV25-1 with TRBJ2-7, with 7 bases aligning to TRBD2. This CDR3 contains 16 residues. Trimming cost V 4 bases and J 0 bases; bases outside gene matches: 9. CDR1 and CDR2 (germline): MGHDK, SYGVNS. CDR3 residues: CASSGYSGRSSYEQYF. The DNA for the CDR3 is TGTGCCAGCAGTGGATATTCCGGGAGGAGCTCCTACGAGCAGTACTTC.

This clonotype was counted ten times or more. The genes are TRBV20-1 and TRBJ2-3; the match to TRBD2 covers 10 bases. With V trimmed by 5 bases and J by 2 bases, 1 base remained unmatched. The CDR3 is made up of 13 amino acids. Germline V gene sequence: CDR1 DFQATT, CDR2 SNEGSKA (reference sequence). CDR3: CSAGTSATDTQYF. In DNA, the CDR3 is TGCAGTGCTGGGACTAGCGCCACAGATACGCAGTATTTT.

In its sample, this clonotype was seen a few times. The genes are TRBV6-1 and TRBJ1-4; a possible D gene is TRBD1 (6 bases). The CDR3 is 16 residues long. Per the germline V gene, CDR1 is MNHNS and CDR2 is SASEGT. The V end was cut by 6 bases, the J end by 10 bases, with 24 bases between. The CDR3 loop is CASSQEGGSIKGKLFF. The CDR3 coding sequence is TGTGCCAGCAGCCAAGAGGGGGGCTCCATTAAGGGAAAACTGTTTTTT.

The rearrangement joins TRBV9 to TRBJ1-1, with D maybe TRBD1 (5 bases). Trimming shortened V by 3 bases and J by 7 bases, and 13 bases separated the two germline ends. The CDR3 is made up of 13 amino acids. The germline gives CDR1 SGDLS, CDR2 YYNGEE. CDR3 loop: CASSGRGAVEAFF. The CDR3 DNA follows: TGTGCCAGCAGCGGGAGGGGAGCCGTTGAAGCTTTCTTT.

This clonotype was observed a handful of times. The rearrangement joins TRBV5-1 to TRBJ2-5; 15 nucleotides line up with TRBD2. V lost 2 bases and J lost 4; bases outside the gene matches: 12. Germline CDR1 is SGHRS and CDR2 is YFSETQ. CDR3 length: 19 amino acids. The CDR3 sequence: CASSFGLAGGPEVVETQYF. CDR3 DNA sequence: TGCGCCAGCAGCTTCGGACTAGCGGGAGGGCCGGAGGTTGTAGAGACCCAGTACTTC. The variable domain in full, completed from reference TRBV5-1 and TRBJ2-5, reads KAGVTQTPRYLIKTRGQQVTLSCSPISGHRSVSWYQQTPGQGLQFLFEYFSETQRNKGNFPGRFSGRQFSNSRSEMNVSTLELGDSALYLCASSFGLAGGPEVVETQYFGPGTRLLVL.

This clonotype was counted ten times or more. The chain employs TRBV11-2 and TRBJ2-1; D assignment may be TRBD1 or TRBD2 (5 bases each). V was pared by 2 bases and J by 6 bases, with 14 bases between. The CDR3 sequence is 15 residues long. Germline assignment: CDR1 SGHAT and CDR2 FQNNGV. In DNA form, the CDR3 reads TGTGCCAGCAGCTTACAGGGACGGAACATCAATGAGCAGTTCTTC. It codes for CASSLQGRNINEQFF.

This clonotype appeared many times. V usage is TRBV7-8 and J usage is TRBJ2-7; TRBD2 matches 8 bases. From germline, CDR1 is SGHVS and CDR2 FQNEAQ. The V gene end was trimmed by 4 bases and the J gene end by 6 bases; junction bases not matched to a gene: 11. CDR3 size: 15 residues. The CDR3 DNA sequence: TGTGCCAGCAGCTCCGACGGGAGGGAGGATGTCGAGCAGTACTTC. Translated: CASSSDGREDVEQYF.